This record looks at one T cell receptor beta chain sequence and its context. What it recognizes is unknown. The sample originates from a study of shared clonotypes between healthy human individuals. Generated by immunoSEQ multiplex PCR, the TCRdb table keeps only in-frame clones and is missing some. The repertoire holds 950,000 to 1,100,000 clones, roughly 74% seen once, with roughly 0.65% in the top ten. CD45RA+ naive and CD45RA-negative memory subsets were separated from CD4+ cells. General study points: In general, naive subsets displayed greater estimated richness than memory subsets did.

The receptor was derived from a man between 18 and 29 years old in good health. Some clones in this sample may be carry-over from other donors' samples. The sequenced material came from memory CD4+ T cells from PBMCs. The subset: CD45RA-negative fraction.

The CDR3 sequence: CASSPRDNEQFF. For the CDR3, the DNA is TGCGCCAGCAGCCCGAGGGACAATGAGCAGTTCTTC. The chain has TRBV4-1 and TRBJ2-1; possibly TRBD2 for D (5 bases). V lost 4 bases to trimming and J lost 5 bases, with 6 bases between them. This CDR3 has 12 amino acids. Germline lookup yields CDR1 MGHRA and CDR2 YSYEKL.